This T cell receptor (beta chain) was observed in a study of memory CD8 T cells in hepatitis C reinfection. Study-wide background: HCV reinfection meant a positive HCV RNA test after two negative tests at least 60 days apart.

Overall study findings and caveats: Roughly 5 donors were too few for definitive public clonotype conclusions.

Between the trimmed V and J ends, which lost 1 base and 3 bases, there was a span of 12 bases. There are 15 residues in the CDR3. Germline-derived CDR1 and CDR2 are MNHNS and SASEGT. Produced via immunoSEQ multiplex PCR; TCRdb's table is partial and in-frame only. The sample records approximately 49,000 clones, 89% being singletons. Points on this clone: Its antigen is as yet unknown.

Time point meaning: late/post reinfection, 12 to 24 weeks after detection. TCR sequencing was done directly ex vivo on sorted cells, without expansion in vitro. The receptor comes from a young man with hepatitis C virus infection. The specimen sequenced was naive CD8+ T cells sorted from blood. The V gene is TRBV6-1, the J gene TRBJ1-2, with a weak D call TRBD1 (6 bases). CDR3: CASSEGAGVDYGYTF. CDR3 DNA: TGTGCCAGCAGTGAAGGGGCAGGGGTTGACTATGGCTACACCTTC.